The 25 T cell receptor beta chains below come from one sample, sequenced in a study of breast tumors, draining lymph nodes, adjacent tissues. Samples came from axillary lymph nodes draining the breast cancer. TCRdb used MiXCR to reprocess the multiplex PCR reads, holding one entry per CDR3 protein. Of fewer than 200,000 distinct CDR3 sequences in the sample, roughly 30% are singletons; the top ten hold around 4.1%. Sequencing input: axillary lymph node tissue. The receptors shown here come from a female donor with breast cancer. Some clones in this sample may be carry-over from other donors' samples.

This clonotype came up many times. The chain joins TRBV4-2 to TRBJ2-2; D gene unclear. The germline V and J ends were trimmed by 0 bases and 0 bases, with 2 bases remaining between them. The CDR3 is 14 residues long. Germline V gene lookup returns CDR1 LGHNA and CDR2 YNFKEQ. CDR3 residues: CASSQDANTGELFF. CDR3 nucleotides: TGTGCCAGCAGCCAAGATGCGAACACCGGGGAGCTGTTTTTT.

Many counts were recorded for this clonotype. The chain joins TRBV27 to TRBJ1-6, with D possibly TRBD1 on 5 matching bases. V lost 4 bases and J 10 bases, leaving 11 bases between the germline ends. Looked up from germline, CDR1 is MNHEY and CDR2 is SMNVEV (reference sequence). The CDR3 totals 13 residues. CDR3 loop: CASSWQGGSPLHF. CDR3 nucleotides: TGTGCCAGCAGTTGGCAGGGAGGATCACCCCTCCACTTT.

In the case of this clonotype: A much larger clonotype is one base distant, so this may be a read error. CDR3 sequence reads: CASSYFPNQETQYF. In nucleotides, the CDR3 is TGTGCCAGCAGTTACTTTCCCAACCAAGAGACCCAGTACTTC. The chain links TRBV24-1 to TRBJ2-5; D unclear. Germline values: CDR1 KGHDR, CDR2 SFDVKD. The CDR3 spans 14 residues.

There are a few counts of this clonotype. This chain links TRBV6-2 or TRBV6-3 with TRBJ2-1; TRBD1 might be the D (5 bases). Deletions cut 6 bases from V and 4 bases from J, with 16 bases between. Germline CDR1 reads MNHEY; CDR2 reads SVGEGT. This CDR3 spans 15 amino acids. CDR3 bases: TGTGCCAGCAGATCCGGGCCCCCAGGGTACAATGAGCAGTTCTTC. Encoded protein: CASRSGPPGYNEQFF.

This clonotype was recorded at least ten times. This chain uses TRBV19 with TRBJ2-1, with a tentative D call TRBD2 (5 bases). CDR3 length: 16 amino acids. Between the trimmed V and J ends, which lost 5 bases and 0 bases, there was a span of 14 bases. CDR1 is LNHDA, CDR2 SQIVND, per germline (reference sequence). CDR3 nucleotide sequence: TGTGCCAGTAGTTCCGCGGGCGGTAGCTCCTACAATGAGCAGTTCTTC. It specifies CASSSAGGSSYNEQFF. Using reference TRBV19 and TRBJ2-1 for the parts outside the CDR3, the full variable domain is DGGITQSPKYLFRKEGQNVTLSCEQNLNHDAMYWYRQDPGQGLRLIYYSQIVNDFQKGDIAEGYSVSREKKESFPLTVTSAQKNPTAFYLCASSSAGGSSYNEQFFGPGTRLTVL.

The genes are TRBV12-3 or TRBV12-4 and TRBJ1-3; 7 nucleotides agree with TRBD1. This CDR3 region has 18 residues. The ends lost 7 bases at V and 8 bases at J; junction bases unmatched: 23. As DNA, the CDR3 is TGTGCCAGCACCCCCGGGACAGCCGGTCTTAACTATGGCTACACCATATATTTT. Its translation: CASTPGTAGLNYGYTIYF.

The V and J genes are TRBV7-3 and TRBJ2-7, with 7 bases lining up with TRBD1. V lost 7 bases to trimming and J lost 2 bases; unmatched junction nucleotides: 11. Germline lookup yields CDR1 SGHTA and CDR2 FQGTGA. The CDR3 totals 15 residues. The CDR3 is CASIEFLTGPYEQYF. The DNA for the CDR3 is TGTGCCAGCATCGAATTCTTGACAGGGCCCTACGAGCAGTACTTC.

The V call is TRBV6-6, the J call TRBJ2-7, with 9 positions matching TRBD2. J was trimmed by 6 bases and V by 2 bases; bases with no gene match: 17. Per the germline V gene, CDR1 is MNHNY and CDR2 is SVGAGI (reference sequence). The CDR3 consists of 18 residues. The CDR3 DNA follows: TGTGCCAGCAGTTACCTGGGGGCGGGGGGGAAGGGCGATTTCGAGCAGTACTTC. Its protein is CASSYLGAGGKGDFEQYF.

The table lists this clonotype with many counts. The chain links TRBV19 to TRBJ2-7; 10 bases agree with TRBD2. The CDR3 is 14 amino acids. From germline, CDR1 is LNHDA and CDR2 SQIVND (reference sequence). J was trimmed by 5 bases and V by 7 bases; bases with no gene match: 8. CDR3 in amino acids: CASKPSGSSDEQYF. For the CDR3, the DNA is TGTGCCAGTAAACCTAGCGGGAGCAGCGACGAGCAGTACTTC.

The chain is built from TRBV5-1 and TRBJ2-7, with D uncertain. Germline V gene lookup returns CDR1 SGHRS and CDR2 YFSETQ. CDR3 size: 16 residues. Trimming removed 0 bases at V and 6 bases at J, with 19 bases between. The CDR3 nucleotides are TGCGCCAGCAGCTTGGCCGGGCCGTTGGTTGGCATCGAGCAGTACTTC. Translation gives CASSLAGPLVGIEQYF.

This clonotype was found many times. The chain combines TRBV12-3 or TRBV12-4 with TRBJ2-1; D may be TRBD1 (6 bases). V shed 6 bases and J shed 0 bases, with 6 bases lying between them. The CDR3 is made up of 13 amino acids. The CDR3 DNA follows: TGTGCCAGCAGGGACAGCTCCTACAATGAGCAGTTCTTC. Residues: CASRDSSYNEQFF.

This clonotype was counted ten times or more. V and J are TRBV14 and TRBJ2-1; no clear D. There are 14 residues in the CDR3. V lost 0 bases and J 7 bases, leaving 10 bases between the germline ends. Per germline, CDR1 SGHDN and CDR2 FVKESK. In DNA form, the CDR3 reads TGTGCCAGCAGCCAAGACCTTAATCTAAATGAGCAGTTCTTC. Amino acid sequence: CASSQDLNLNEQFF.

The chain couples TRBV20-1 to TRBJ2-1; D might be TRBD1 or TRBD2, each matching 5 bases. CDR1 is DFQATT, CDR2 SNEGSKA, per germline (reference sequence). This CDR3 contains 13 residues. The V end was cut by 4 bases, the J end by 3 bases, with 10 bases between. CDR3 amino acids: CSATGPDYNEQFF. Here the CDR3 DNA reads TGCAGTGCTACGGGACCCGACTACAATGAGCAGTTCTTC.

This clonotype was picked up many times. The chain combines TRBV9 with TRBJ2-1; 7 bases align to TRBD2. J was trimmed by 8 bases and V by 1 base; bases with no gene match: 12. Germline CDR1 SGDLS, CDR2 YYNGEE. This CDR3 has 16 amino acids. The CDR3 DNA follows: TGTGCCAGCAGCGTATCGCCCGGCGGGAGTAAGGATGAGCAGTTCTTC. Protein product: CASSVSPGGSKDEQFF.

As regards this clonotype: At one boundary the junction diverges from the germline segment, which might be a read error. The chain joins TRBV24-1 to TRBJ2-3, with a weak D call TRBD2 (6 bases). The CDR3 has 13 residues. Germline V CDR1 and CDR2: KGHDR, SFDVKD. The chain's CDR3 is CATSAGSTDTRYF. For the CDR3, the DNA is TGTGCCACGTCTGCGGGGAGCACAGATACGCGGTATTTC.

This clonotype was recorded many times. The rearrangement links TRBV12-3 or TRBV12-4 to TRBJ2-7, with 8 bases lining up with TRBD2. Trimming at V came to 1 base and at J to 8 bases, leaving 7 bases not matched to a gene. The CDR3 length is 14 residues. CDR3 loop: CASSLERLALQQYF. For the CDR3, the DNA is TGTGCCAGCAGTTTAGAGCGACTAGCGCTCCAGCAGTACTTC.

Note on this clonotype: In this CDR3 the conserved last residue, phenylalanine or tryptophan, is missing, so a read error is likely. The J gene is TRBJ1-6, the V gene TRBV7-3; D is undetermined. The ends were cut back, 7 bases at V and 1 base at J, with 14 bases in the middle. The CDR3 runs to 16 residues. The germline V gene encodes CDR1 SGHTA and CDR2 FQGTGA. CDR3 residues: CASTLSGWSYNSPLHL. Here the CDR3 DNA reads TGTGCCAGCACCCTATCCGGATGGTCCTATAATTCACCCCTCCACCTT.

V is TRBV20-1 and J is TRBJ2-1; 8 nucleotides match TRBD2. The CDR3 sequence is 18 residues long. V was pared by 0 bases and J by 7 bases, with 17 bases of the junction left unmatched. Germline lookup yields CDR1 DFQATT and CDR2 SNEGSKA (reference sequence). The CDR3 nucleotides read TGCAGTGCTAGAGAGGACCCTCTAGAGACTAGCGTTAAAAATGAGCAGTTCTTC. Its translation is CSAREDPLETSVKNEQFF.

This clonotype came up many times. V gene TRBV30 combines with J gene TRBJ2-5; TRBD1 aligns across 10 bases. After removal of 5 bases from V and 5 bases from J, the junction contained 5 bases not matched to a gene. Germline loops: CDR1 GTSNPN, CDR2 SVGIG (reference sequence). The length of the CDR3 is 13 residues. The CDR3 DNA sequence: TGTGCCTGGGAGACAGGGGGCAGGGAGACCCAGTACTTC. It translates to CAWETGGRETQYF.

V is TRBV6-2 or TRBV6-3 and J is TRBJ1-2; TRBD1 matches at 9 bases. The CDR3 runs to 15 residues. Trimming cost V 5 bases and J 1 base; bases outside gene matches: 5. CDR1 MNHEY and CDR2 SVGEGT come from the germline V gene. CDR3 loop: CASSPPGQGNYGYTF. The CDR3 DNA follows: TGTGCCAGCAGTCCCCCGGGACAGGGTAACTATGGCTACACCTTC.

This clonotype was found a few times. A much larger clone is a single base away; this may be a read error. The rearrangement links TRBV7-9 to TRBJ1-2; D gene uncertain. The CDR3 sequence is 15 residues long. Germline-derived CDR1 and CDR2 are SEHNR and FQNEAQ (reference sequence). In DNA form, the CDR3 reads TGTGCCAGCAGCTTAAACGGGCGCCCTAACTATGGCTACCCCTTC. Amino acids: CASSLNGRPNYGYPF.

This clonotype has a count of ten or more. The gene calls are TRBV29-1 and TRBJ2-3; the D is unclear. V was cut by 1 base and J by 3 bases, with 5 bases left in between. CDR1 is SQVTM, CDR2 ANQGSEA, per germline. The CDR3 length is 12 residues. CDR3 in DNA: TGCAGCGTTGAAGGACAAACAGATACGCAGTATTTT. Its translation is CSVEGQTDTQYF.

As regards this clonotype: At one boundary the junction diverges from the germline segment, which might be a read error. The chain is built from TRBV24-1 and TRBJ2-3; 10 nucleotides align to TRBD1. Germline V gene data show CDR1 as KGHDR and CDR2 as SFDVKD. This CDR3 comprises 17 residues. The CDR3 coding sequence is TGTGCCACCAGTGATGCCCCGGGACAGGGGCAGGCGGATACGCAGTGTTTT. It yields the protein CATSDAPGQGQADTQCF.

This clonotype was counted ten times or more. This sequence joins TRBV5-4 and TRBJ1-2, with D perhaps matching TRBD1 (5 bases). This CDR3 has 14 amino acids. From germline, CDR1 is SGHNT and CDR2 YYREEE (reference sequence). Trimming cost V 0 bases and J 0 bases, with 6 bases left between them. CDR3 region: CASSLAGANYGYTF. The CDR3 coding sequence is TGTGCCAGCAGCTTGGCGGGGGCTAACTATGGCTACACCTTC.

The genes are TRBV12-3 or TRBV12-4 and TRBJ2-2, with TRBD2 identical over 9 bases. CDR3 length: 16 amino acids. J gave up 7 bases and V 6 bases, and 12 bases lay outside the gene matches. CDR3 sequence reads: CASSLTAAGGIGELFF. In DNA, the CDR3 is TGTGCCAGCAGCCTCACCGCGGCGGGAGGGATCGGGGAGCTGTTTTTT.